Below, 26 T cell receptor beta chains from the same sample are listed, as sequenced in a study of human T cells and chemical hapten exposure. Documented time point: healthy volunteer bleed at 2 weeks. Total RNA was extracted from unfractionated whole blood. TCRdb recomputed calls from the RACE reads with MiXCR, one row per CDR3 protein. The sample lists more than 70,000 distinct CDR3 sequences, around 9% seen once, with 2.5% to 3% in the top ten. The material sequenced was whole blood. These receptors originate from a female donor in good health. Some clones in this sample may be carry-over from other donors' samples.

This chain connects TRBV3-1 to TRBJ2-1; 9 positions agree with TRBD2. There are 15 residues in the CDR3. The V gene end was trimmed by 3 bases and the J gene end by 12 bases; junction bases not matched to a gene: 12. Germline V gene sequence: CDR1 LGHDT, CDR2 YNNKEL (reference sequence). CDR3: CASSHSGSGAFGQFF. In nucleotides, the CDR3 is TGTGCCAGCAGCCATAGCGGGAGTGGGGCCTTTGGGCAGTTCTTC.

The CDR3 nucleotides are TGTGCCAGCAGCTTAACCGATGCAACTAATGAAAAACTGTTTTTT. This translates into CASSLTDATNEKLFF. This chain uses TRBV7-6 with TRBJ1-4; D not resolved. The V end was cut by 2 bases, the J end by 0 bases, with 7 bases between. The germline CDR1 and CDR2 sequences are SGHVS and FNYEAQ. This CDR3 region has 15 residues. Full variable domain (missing parts from reference TRBV7-6 and TRBJ1-4): GAGVSQSPRYKVTKRGQDVALRCDPISGHVSLYWYRQALGQGPEFLTYFNYEAQQDKSGLPNDRFSAERPEGSISTLTIQRTEQRDSAMYRCASSLTDATNEKLFFGSGTQLSVL.

The CDR3 region is CASSLAGGEQPEETQYF. As DNA, the CDR3 is TGTGCCAGCAGTTTGGCAGGGGGCGAGCAACCTGAAGAGACCCAGTACTTC. The rearrangement links TRBV12-3 or TRBV12-4 to TRBJ2-5; the match to TRBD1 covers 8 bases. The CDR3 consists of 17 residues. Losses at the gene ends were 3 bases for V and 3 bases for J; bases not matched to a gene: 12.

The CDR3 DNA reads as TGCGCCAGCAGCTTGGCAGGGGCGGATTTCGACACTGAAGCTTTCTTT. Translation gives CASSLAGADFDTEAFF. The V gene is TRBV5-1, the J gene TRBJ1-1, with a possible D match to TRBD1 (6 bases). Germline values: CDR1 SGHRS, CDR2 YFSETQ. Trimming shortened V by 0 bases and J by 3 bases, and 15 bases separated the two germline ends. The CDR3 extends over 16 amino acids. The full variable domain, its missing parts supplied by reference TRBV5-1 and TRBJ1-1, is KAGVTQTPRYLIKTRGQQVTLSCSPISGHRSVSWYQQTPGQGLQFLFEYFSETQRNKGNFPGRFSGRQFSNSRSEMNVSTLELGDSALYLCASSLAGADFDTEAFFGQGTRLTVV.

This clonotype has more than one count but fewer than ten. V usage is TRBV5-1 and J usage is TRBJ1-5, with unresolved D. V was shortened by 2 bases and J by 4 bases, with 7 bases between the two germline ends. The CDR3 sequence is 13 residues long. From germline, CDR1 is SGHRS and CDR2 YFSETQ. The CDR3 region has the DNA TGCGCCAGCAGCTTCGCACTTAATCAGCCCCAGCATTTT. Translated: CASSFALNQPQHF.

This clonotype was counted many times. The J gene is TRBJ2-2, the V gene TRBV6-2 or TRBV6-3, with no clear D. Germline V lookup: CDR1 MNHEY, CDR2 SVGEGT. The CDR3 extends over 13 amino acids. V dropped 3 bases and J dropped 3 bases, with 5 bases sitting between them. CDR3 loop: CASSYTYTGELFF. CDR3 DNA: TGTGCCAGCAGTTATACCTACACCGGGGAGCTGTTTTTT.

A few counts support this clonotype. This chain joins TRBV12-3 or TRBV12-4 and TRBJ1-2; unclear D gene. V lost 6 bases and J 3 bases, leaving 11 bases between the germline ends. This CDR3 region has 13 residues. The CDR3 bases are TGTGCCAGCAGACCCACGGAGGACTATGGCTACACCTTC. Protein product: CASRPTEDYGYTF.

J is TRBJ2-1 and V is TRBV4-1; 7 bases are shared with TRBD1. Germline V gene data show CDR1 as MGHRA and CDR2 as YSYEKL. The CDR3 runs 15 residues. J lost 7 bases, V lost 1 base, and 7 bases had no gene match. CDR3 sequence: CASSQGQGISNEQFF. CDR3 DNA sequence: TGCGCCAGCAGCCAAGGACAGGGAATATCGAATGAGCAGTTCTTC.

This clonotype occurred many times. This chain's CDR3 is CASSHPTHRGIQETQYF. CDR3 nucleotides: TGTGCCAGCAGTCACCCCACTCACAGGGGGATCCAAGAGACCCAGTACTTC. The rearrangement joins TRBV6-2 or TRBV6-3 to TRBJ2-5; 8 bases fit TRBD1. The V segment lost 5 bases and the J segment 1 base; nucleotides outside the gene matches: 12. Germline V lookup: CDR1 MNHEY, CDR2 SVGEGT. CDR3 length: 17 residues.

In this sample, this clonotype turned up a few times. The rearrangement links TRBV12-3 or TRBV12-4 to TRBJ2-1, with 8 bases identical to TRBD1. The V segment lost 2 bases and the J segment 7 bases; nucleotides outside the gene matches: 10. This CDR3 spans 16 amino acids. The CDR3 DNA reads TGTGCCAGCAGTTTACTCGGACAGGGCAGAGGAAATGAGCAGTTCTTC. It codes for CASSLLGQGRGNEQFF.

This clonotype has ten or more counts. V usage is TRBV29-1 and J usage is TRBJ1-1; D is unclear. Between the trimmed V and J ends, which lost 2 bases and 8 bases, there was a span of 9 bases. Germline-derived CDR1 and CDR2 are SQVTM and ANQGSEA. The CDR3 is made up of 11 amino acids. CDR3 sequence (DNA): TGCAGCGTTGAAATAAACGAGGAAGCTTTCTTT. It encodes CSVEINEEAFF.

This clonotype was seen repeatedly, ten times or more. The V gene is TRBV6-4, the J gene TRBJ1-1; D remains unclear. The CDR3 loop spans 12 amino acids. Trimming removed 2 bases at V and 8 bases at J, with 9 bases between. Germline V gene lookup returns CDR1 MRHNA and CDR2 SNTAGT. This CDR3 reads CASSDQRTEAFF. As DNA, the CDR3 is TGTGCCAGCAGTGACCAGAGAACAGAAGCTTTCTTT.

In its sample, this clonotype was seen many times. The genes are TRBV7-9 and TRBJ2-3; D is unclear. CDR3 length: 11 amino acids. From germline, CDR1 is SEHNR and CDR2 FQNEAQ (reference sequence). V gave up 6 bases and J gave up 8 bases, with 9 bases separating them. The CDR3 bases are TGTGCCAGCAGTGTAGCCGGTACGCAGTATTTT. Amino acid sequence: CASSVAGTQYF.

This chain joins TRBV20-1 and TRBJ1-5; D is uncertain. Per the germline V gene, CDR1 is DFQATT and CDR2 is SNEGSKA (reference sequence). The V and J ends lost 6 bases and 2 bases respectively, with 17 bases between them. The CDR3 runs 15 residues. CDR3 bases: TGCAGTGCGAACACACCCCGCGGTGGCAATCAGCCCCAGCATTTT. Its protein product is CSANTPRGGNQPQHF.

The chain joins TRBV6-1 to TRBJ2-3, with 7 nucleotides matching TRBD2. The CDR3 is made up of 17 amino acids. With V trimmed by 1 base and J by 2 bases, 9 bases remained unmatched. Germline CDR1 and CDR2: MNHNS and SASEGT. The chain's CDR3 is CASSEDRGVFSTDTQYF. The CDR3, as DNA: TGTGCCAGCAGTGAAGACCGGGGGGTGTTCTCCACAGATACGCAGTATTTT.

This clonotype was counted ten times or more. This chain links TRBV7-2 with TRBJ2-3, with unresolved D. The CDR3 sequence is 14 residues long. The germline V gene encodes CDR1 SGHTA and CDR2 FQGNSA. Between the trimmed V and J ends, which lost 3 bases and 0 bases, there was a span of 7 bases. The DNA of the CDR3 is TGTGCCAGCAGCTTCGGCGGTAGCACAGATACGCAGTATTTT. Its protein product is CASSFGGSTDTQYF.

This clonotype was picked up a small number of times. This chain joins TRBV20-1 and TRBJ1-1; weak D call: TRBD1 (6 bases). The V end lost 5 bases, the J end lost 3 bases, and 13 bases lay between the germline ends. This CDR3 has 13 amino acids. Germline values: CDR1 DFQATT, CDR2 SNEGSKA (reference sequence). CDR3 residues: CSAQQGLYTEAFF. CDR3 DNA: TGCAGTGCTCAACAGGGTTTATACACTGAAGCTTTCTTT.

At least ten counts were recorded for this clonotype. The chain uses TRBV24-1 and TRBJ1-1; TRBD1 matches at 8 bases. Per germline, CDR1 KGHDR and CDR2 SFDVKD. After removal of 4 bases from V and 4 bases from J, the junction contained 7 bases not matched to a gene. There are 15 residues in the CDR3. The CDR3 loop reads CATSDSRTGPTEAFF. CDR3 coding DNA: TGTGCCACCAGTGACAGTAGGACAGGGCCCACTGAAGCTTTCTTT.

This clonotype was counted ten times or more. The chain recombines TRBV27 with TRBJ2-1; D remains ambiguous. Germline values: CDR1 MNHEY, CDR2 SMNVEV (reference sequence). The CDR3 is 13 amino acids. V gave up 8 bases and J gave up 1 base, with 9 bases separating them. The CDR3 region has the DNA TGTGCCAGCGGGTTCGGATCCTACAATGAGCAGTTCTTC. It codes for CASGFGSYNEQFF.

The chain carries TRBV10-3 and TRBJ1-3; TRBD1 matches 7 bases. This CDR3 is 18 amino acids long. Trimming at V came to 0 bases and at J to 0 bases, leaving 8 bases not matched to a gene. Looked up from germline, CDR1 is ENHRY and CDR2 is SYGVKD. CDR3 in amino acids: CAISESSGTDISGNTIYF. As DNA, the CDR3 is TGTGCCATCAGTGAGTCGAGTGGGACAGACATCTCTGGAAACACCATATATTTT.

This clonotype turned up a few times. This chain joins TRBV2 and TRBJ1-5; D not resolved. Germline values: CDR1 SNHLY, CDR2 FYNNEI. CDR3 length equals 14 residues. Trimming stripped 4 bases from V and 1 base from J, with 8 bases between. DNA for the CDR3: TGTGCCAGCAGTGTACCGGGGAGCAATCAGCCCCAGCATTTT. The encoded protein is CASSVPGSNQPQHF.

V gene TRBV29-1 combines with J gene TRBJ1-1; D is uncertain. The CDR3 extends over 12 amino acids. Deletions cut 4 bases from V and 5 bases from J, with 11 bases between. Germline CDR1 SQVTM, CDR2 ANQGSEA. The CDR3 loop reads CSVGTLGTEAFF. The CDR3, as DNA: TGCAGCGTTGGGACTTTAGGGACTGAAGCTTTCTTT.

The CDR3 here is CASSPRGFRATTIEAFF. The CDR3 bases are TGTGCCAGCAGTCCTAGAGGATTCCGGGCCACAACGATCGAAGCTTTCTTT. The V and J genes are TRBV28 and TRBJ1-1; D gene unclear. The V gene's germline CDR1 is MDHEN and CDR2 SYDVKM. This CDR3 contains 17 residues. V lost 5 bases and J lost 8, with 27 bases in between.

This clonotype has a handful of counts. J is TRBJ2-1 and V is TRBV5-1; TRBD2 aligns across 16 bases. CDR1 and CDR2 from the germline V gene are SGHRS and YFSETQ. With V trimmed by 3 bases and J by 0 bases, 6 bases remained unmatched. The CDR3 spans 19 residues. CDR3 DNA: TGCGCCAGCAGCTCGGGACTAGCGGGAGGGTTTTACTCCTACAATGAGCAGTTCTTC. Its translation is CASSSGLAGGFYSYNEQFF. The variable domain in full, with the rest retrieved from reference TRBV5-1 and TRBJ2-1, is KAGVTQTPRYLIKTRGQQVTLSCSPISGHRSVSWYQQTPGQGLQFLFEYFSETQRNKGNFPGRFSGRQFSNSRSEMNVSTLELGDSALYLCASSSGLAGGFYSYNEQFFGPGTRLTVL.

This clonotype was detected ten times or more. This chain connects TRBV7-8 to TRBJ1-2; 12 bases agree with TRBD1. The J segment lost 8 bases and the V segment lost 0 bases, leaving 7 bases of the junction unmatched. The CDR3 covers 16 residues. From germline, CDR1 is SGHVS and CDR2 FQNEAQ. The CDR3 region is CASSLAGGQGAKGYTF. The CDR3, as DNA: TGTGCCAGCAGCTTAGCGGGGGGACAGGGGGCTAAAGGCTACACCTTC.

The chain links TRBV10-3 to TRBJ1-4; 12 bases are shared with TRBD1. The CDR3 consists of 17 residues. Germline loops: CDR1 ENHRY, CDR2 SYGVKD. The V gene end was trimmed by 7 bases and the J gene end by 2 bases; junction bases not matched to a gene: 8. The CDR3 is CAITRRDRGRTNEKLFF. CDR3 DNA: TGTGCCATCACCCGGAGGGACAGGGGGCGGACTAATGAAAAACTGTTTTTT.